This is a list of T cell receptor beta chains from one sample in a study of blood T cell repertoires in COVID-19. Assay: immunoSEQ multiplex PCR; the TCRdb copy retains only in-frame clones and omits some. The sample consists of some 170,000 clones, approximately 89% of them appearing once. Sequencing was done on a sample of peripheral blood. The receptors were sampled from an older woman with acute or convalescent COVID-19. CDR3s include the opening cysteine and the closing phenylalanine or tryptophan. The D gene is left open where the match is weak. Clone size, where shown, is once, few, many, or a class for clones that have expanded.

d_gene: NA; abundance: NA; v_gene: TRBV30; j_gene: TRBJ1-4; CDR3aa: CAWSVSGEKLFF; CDR3nt: TGTGCCTGGAGTGTAAGCGGTGAAAAACTGTTTTTT
d_gene: NA; abundance: NA; v_gene: TRBV6-6; j_gene: TRBJ1-1; CDR3aa: CASSLTASVPGTEAFF; CDR3nt: TGTGCCAGCAGCCTGACAGCATCAGTTCCTGGGACTGAAGCTTTCTTT
d_gene: TRBD2; abundance: NA; v_gene: TRBV29-1; j_gene: TRBJ2-1; CDR3aa: CSVRGTTSPNEQFF; CDR3nt: TGCAGCGTTCGGGGGACTACCTCCCCCAATGAGCAGTTCTTC
d_gene: NA; abundance: NA; v_gene: TRBV28; j_gene: TRBJ1-1; CDR3aa: CASSTGTGGSEAFF; CDR3nt: TGTGCCAGCAGCACCGGGACGGGGGGATCTGAAGCTTTCTTT
d_gene: TRBD1; abundance: once; v_gene: TRBV15; j_gene: TRBJ1-5; CDR3aa: CATSRGTGGNQPQHF; CDR3nt: TGTGCCACCAGCAGGGGTACAGGGGGCAATCAGCCCCAGCATTTT
d_gene: NA; abundance: NA; v_gene: TRBV11-2; j_gene: TRBJ1-1; CDR3aa: CASSLDHGRDTEAFF; CDR3nt: TGTGCCAGCAGCTTAGATCATGGCAGGGACACTGAAGCTTTCTTT
d_gene: NA; abundance: NA; v_gene: TRBV28; j_gene: TRBJ1-2; CDR3aa: CASTKSRGGLYGYTF; CDR3nt: TGTGCCAGCACCAAATCAAGGGGAGGCCTCTATGGCTACACCTTC
d_gene: NA; abundance: NA; v_gene: TRBV27; j_gene: TRBJ1-6; CDR3aa: CASSPYGGPRNSPLHF; CDR3nt: TGTGCCAGCAGTCCCTACGGGGGTCCGAGGAATTCACCCCTCCACTTT
d_gene: NA; abundance: few; v_gene: TRBV15; j_gene: TRBJ2-7; CDR3aa: CATSREAFYEQYF; CDR3nt: TGTGCCACCAGCAGAGAGGCATTCTACGAGCAGTACTTC
d_gene: TRBD2; abundance: once; v_gene: TRBV7-9; j_gene: TRBJ2-1; CDR3aa: CASSLSGSNNEQFF; CDR3nt: TGTGCCAGCAGCCTTAGCGGGAGCAACAATGAGCAGTTCTTC
d_gene: TRBD2; abundance: NA; v_gene: TRBV11-3; j_gene: TRBJ2-1; CDR3aa: CASRTGRALDEQFF; CDR3nt: TGTGCCAGCAGAACCGGGAGGGCCTTGGATGAGCAGTTCTTC
d_gene: NA; abundance: NA; v_gene: TRBV24-1; j_gene: TRBJ2-1; CDR3aa: CATSPIGGFRVNEQFF; CDR3nt: TGTGCCACCAGCCCGATCGGGGGTTTTCGCGTCAATGAGCAGTTCTTC
d_gene: TRBD2; abundance: NA; v_gene: TRBV7-3; j_gene: TRBJ2-3; CDR3aa: CASSTGLAGGGTTDTQYF; CDR3nt: TGTGCCAGCAGCACGGGACTAGCGGGAGGAGGGACCACAGATACGCAGTATTTT
d_gene: NA; abundance: NA; v_gene: TRBV19; j_gene: TRBJ2-1; CDR3aa: CASSLPLEMHNEQFF; CDR3nt: TGTGCCAGTAGTCTCCCTCTGGAGATGCACAATGAGCAGTTCTTC
d_gene: TRBD2; abundance: few; v_gene: TRBV18; j_gene: TRBJ2-1; CDR3aa: CASSPTRTSGRSNEQFF; CDR3nt: TGTGCCAGCTCACCTACGCGGACTAGCGGGAGGAGCAATGAGCAGTTCTTC
d_gene: NA; abundance: NA; v_gene: TRBV19; j_gene: TRBJ1-1; CDR3aa: CASSSRETPSEAFF; CDR3nt: TGTGCCAGTAGTAGCAGGGAAACACCCTCTGAAGCTTTCTTT
d_gene: NA; abundance: NA; v_gene: TRBV7-8; j_gene: TRBJ2-1; CDR3aa: CASSSLGVGGYNEQFF; CDR3nt: TGTGCCAGCAGCTCGTTGGGGGTCGGAGGGTACAATGAGCAGTTCTTC